This T cell receptor beta chain was found in a study of identical twins. Unique molecular identifiers were in the cDNA, with template-switch universal primer binding. TCRdb called the 5' RACE reads again in MiXCR, with one record for every CDR3 protein. The sample holds 570,000 or so distinct CDR3 sequences, approximately 10% seen once. Each donor was a healthy Caucasian. Germline V gives CDR1 SNHLY, CDR2 FYNNEI. The CDR3 runs 15 residues. V was cut by 2 bases and J by 1 base, with 12 bases left in between. The same sample was also studied in work on yellow fever vaccine responses in identical twins.

The sequenced material came from PBMCs. The sequence was collected from a woman aged 18-29 years in good health. The chain recombines TRBV2 with TRBJ2-7, with D uncertain. The CDR3 loop is CASSELWQLSYEQYF. Here the CDR3 DNA reads TGTGCCAGCAGTGAATTGTGGCAGCTATCCTACGAGCAGTACTTC.